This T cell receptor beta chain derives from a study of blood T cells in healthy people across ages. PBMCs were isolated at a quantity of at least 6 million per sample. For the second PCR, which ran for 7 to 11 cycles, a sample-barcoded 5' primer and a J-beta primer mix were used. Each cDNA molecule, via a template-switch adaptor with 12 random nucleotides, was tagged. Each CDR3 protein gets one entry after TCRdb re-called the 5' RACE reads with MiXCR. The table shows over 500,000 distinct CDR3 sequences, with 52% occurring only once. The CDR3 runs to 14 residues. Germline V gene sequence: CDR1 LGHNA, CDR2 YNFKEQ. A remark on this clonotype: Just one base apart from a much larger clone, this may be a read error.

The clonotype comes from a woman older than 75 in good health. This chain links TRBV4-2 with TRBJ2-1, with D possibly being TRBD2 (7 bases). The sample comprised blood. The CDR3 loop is CTSSQGGGLNEQFF. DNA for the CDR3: TGTACCAGCAGCCAAGGGGGGGGCCTCAATGAGCAGTTCTTC.